These 9 T cell receptor beta chains share one sample of origin, sequenced in a study of Japanese encephalitis immunity and Zika vaccine responses. Peptide pools at about 0.96 ug/mL each stimulated CFSE-labeled PBMCs over a roughly 6-day culture. TCRdb itself ran the 5' RACE reads through MiXCR, one entry per CDR3 protein. Among about 270 distinct CDR3 sequences listed, 3% were seen once. The sequencing here drew on antigen-activated CD8+ T cells from blood, cultured, taken during a Zika inactivated vaccine study. These receptors were obtained from an adult man who received an inactivated Zika virus vaccine.

By share of the sample, this clonotype is hyperexpanded. This chain uses TRBV4-3 with TRBJ1-1; TRBD1 aligns across 7 bases. The germline V gene has CDR1 LGHNA and CDR2 YSLEER. The CDR3 loop spans 13 amino acids. J gave up 3 bases and V 4 bases, and 2 bases lay outside the gene matches. CDR3 protein: CASSPGTDTEAFF. As DNA, the CDR3 is TGCGCCAGCAGCCCCGGGACAGACACTGAAGCTTTCTTT.

By share of the sample, this clonotype is hyperexpanded. The CDR3 DNA reads as TGCGCCAGCAGCCAAGACTGGGAAGAGACCCAGTACTTC. This sequence encodes CASSQDWEETQYF. V gene TRBV4-1 combines with J gene TRBJ2-5; D gene uncertain. Germline V gene sequence: CDR1 MGHRA, CDR2 YSYEKL. V dropped 0 bases and J dropped 3 bases, with 5 bases sitting between them. The CDR3 length is 13 residues.

This clonotype rates as large. This chain links TRBV4-3 with TRBJ1-1; tentative D call: TRBD1 (5 bases). The CDR3 runs to 13 residues. The V gene's germline CDR1 is LGHNA and CDR2 YSLEER. The ends were cut back, 5 bases at V and 2 bases at J, with 9 bases in the middle. This CDR3 is CASSSTANTEAFF. The CDR3 coding sequence is TGCGCCAGCAGCTCGACAGCAAACACTGAAGCTTTCTTT.

This clonotype ranks as large. The chain uses TRBV6-1 and TRBJ1-4; D call uncertain. The CDR3 consists of 13 residues. Trimming pared 11 bases from V and 4 bases from J, leaving 14 bases between. Germline loops: CDR1 MNHNS, CDR2 SASEGT. CDR3 residues: CAPTVENNEKLFF. The CDR3, as DNA: TGTGCCCCCACGGTGGAGAATAATGAAAAACTGTTTTTT.

By share, this clonotype ranks as large (0.1 to 1%). The genes are TRBV4-3 and TRBJ1-1; TRBD1 might be the D (5 bases). Trimming stripped 6 bases from V and 7 bases from J, with 15 bases between. The CDR3 is made up of 13 amino acids. Germline V gives CDR1 LGHNA, CDR2 YSLEER. CDR3 region: CASRISGGNEAFF. DNA for the CDR3: TGCGCCAGCAGAATTAGCGGGGGAAATGAAGCTTTCTTT.

By share of the sample, this clonotype is medium-sized. The chain carries TRBV4-3 and TRBJ2-7; 8 bases are a match to TRBD1. From germline, CDR1 is LGHNA and CDR2 YSLEER. CDR3 length equals 13 residues. J gave up 5 bases and V 2 bases, and 2 bases lay outside the gene matches. CDR3 amino acids: CASSQPGGDEQYF. The CDR3 DNA sequence: TGCGCCAGCAGCCAACCAGGGGGCGACGAGCAGTACTTC.

By sample share, this clonotype is large (0.1 to 1%). This chain links TRBV4-3 with TRBJ1-1; 7 nucleotides match TRBD1. The junction had 7 bases not matched to a gene; V was cut back by 2 bases and J by 1 base. This CDR3 has 16 residues. Germline lookup yields CDR1 LGHNA and CDR2 YSLEER. CDR3 nucleotides: TGCGCCAGCAGCCAATACGCCGGGACAGCGAACACTGAAGCTTTCTTT. It translates to CASSQYAGTANTEAFF.

In this sample, this clonotype is medium-sized (0.01 to 0.1%). This chain links TRBV4-3 with TRBJ1-2; 7 nucleotides agree with TRBD1. Per germline, CDR1 LGHNA and CDR2 YSLEER. This CDR3 is built from 15 residues. With 0 bases clipped from V and 4 bases from J, the junction kept 5 bases outside the gene matches. The DNA of the CDR3 is TGCGCCAGCAGCCAAGATCCACAGGGGCTCTATGGCTACACCTTC. Translated: CASSQDPQGLYGYTF.

This clonotype is termed large. J is TRBJ1-2 and V is TRBV4-3; the D is unclear. This CDR3 is built from 15 residues. Trimming removed 0 bases from V and 6 bases from J, with 14 bases in between. Germline CDR1 reads LGHNA; CDR2 reads YSLEER. The CDR3 region is CASSQEGTAGDGYTF. The CDR3 nucleotides read TGCGCCAGCAGCCAAGAGGGTACCGCCGGGGATGGCTACACCTTC.